The TCR beta chain described here comes from a study of T cell repertoires in cytomegalovirus infection. Regarding this clonotype: What it recognizes is unknown. Likely a read error: the CDR3 ends without its conserved phenylalanine or tryptophan.

TCRdb used MiXCR to reprocess the reads, holding one entry per CDR3 protein. This table holds hundreds of thousands of distinct CDR3 sequences, roughly a third found once. This CDR3 spans 14 amino acids. V gave up 9 bases and J gave up 2 bases; unmatched junction bases: 5. This clonotype originated in a human donor in good health (CMV status not recorded). Some clones in this sample may be carry-over from other donors' samples. Here the sequenced sample was cultured PBMCs, taken from culture after CMV antigen stimulation. The chain joins TRBV12-3 or TRBV12-4 to TRBJ1-5, with 9 bases fitting TRBD1. CDR3 coding DNA: TGTGCCAGTAGACAGGGGGGTCGCAATCAGCCCCAGCATTCT. It translates to CASRQGGRNQPQHS.